This TCR beta chain was sequenced during a study of early T cells in non-severe SARS-CoV-2 infection (TCRdb year 2021). About the full investigation: Because TCR sequencing was done on bulk RNA from unsorted whole blood, the alpha and beta chains could not be paired. Results and caveats for the whole study, not just this receptor: VDJdb matching was skewed toward anti-spike CD8 responses, so virus-specific expansions were likely underestimated and private and CD4 specificities were missed.

The CDR3 covers 13 residues, taking in both the cysteine and the phenylalanine. CDR3 DNA only is kept here, 39 bases in frame from base 1. According to the germline V gene, CDR1 reads SGHAT and CDR2 reads FQNNGV. Relative to germline, V is missing 4 bases and J is missing 5 bases, with 4 bases of the junction outside any gene match. This clonotype was found a few times. This clone's antigen is unknown. No much larger clonotype is one base removed from it; base qualities were not supplied. The method behind the library was 5' RACE. The sequencer listed for this sample is NextSeq 500. Unique molecular identifiers were attached to individual cDNA molecules in the TCR library protocol so that sequencing error and PCR bias could be corrected. TCR alpha and beta chains were both sequenced, and the abundances of alpha and beta sequences in each sample were closely correlated with each other. The paper's data handling went like this. Decombinator V4 was used to annotate TCR sequences for V gene, J gene and CDR3. TCRs were defined as expanded if a significant change between any two time points was detected under a Poisson model with p below 0.0001. TCR abundances were normalised to the total number of TCRs sequenced per sample and were expressed as counts per million. MAIT TCRs were defined by TRAV1-2 paired with TRAJ12, TRAJ20 or TRAJ33, and iNKT TCRs by TRAV10 paired with TRAJ18. VDJdb, accessed 1 November 2021, was searched for CMV, EBV and SARS-CoV-2 annotated TCRs, excluding TCRs annotated for multiple antigens. TCRdb handled the public reads itself, with Q25 trimming in fastp and clone calling in MiXCR, and kept productive beta chains. One record per CDR3 amino acid sequence lists the most common genes and DNA. For this entry, the V and J calls and clone size follow TCRdb and not the study's own pipeline. This sample gives approximately 67,000 distinct CDR3 sequences in total; approximately 8.3% of them show up just once. Roughly 3.2% of the sample is in the top ten clones.

The study was a case-control design nested within a healthcare worker cohort in London, UK, with weekly nasopharyngeal swab PCR tests and blood sampling. Healthcare workers were enrolled in the week of the UK lockdown, from 23 to 31 March 2020, and were followed every week for up to roughly 16 weeks. This sequence uses TRBV11-2 and TRBJ2-5; 7 junctional bases match TRBD2. Sequenced: whole blood. The clonotype originates from an adult who was a healthcare worker with PCR-confirmed SARS-CoV-2 infection or an uninfected control (not recorded which). The nucleotide sequence reads TGTGCCAGCAGCTCGACTAGCCCGGAGACCCAGTACTTC. Its protein is CASSSTSPETQYF.